This TCR beta chain was sequenced for a study of beta chain features in type 1 diabetes. V gave up 4 bases and J gave up 3 bases, with 13 bases separating them. Germline V CDR1 and CDR2: SGDLS, YYNGEE. The CDR3 has 15 amino acids. Study results and caveats: People with Type 1 diabetes carried modestly yet significantly shorter TCRB CDR3s in all four CD4+ subsets.

Reverse transcribing all isolated RNA meant expressed TCRB transcripts were sequenced. Profiled with immunoSEQ multiplex PCR; TCRdb holds only in-frame clones, not every one. This sample has roughly 260,000 clones, with over 20% found just once. In the case of this clone: Its antigen remains unknown.

Source material: naive CD4+ T cells from blood. The TCR originated in a woman in her forties with type 1 diabetes. V usage is TRBV9 and J usage is TRBJ2-2, with TRBD1 as a possible D gene (6 bases). The CDR3 nucleotides read TGTGCCAGCAGCCCACAGGGTTCGGACACCGGGGAGCTGTTTTTT. This sequence encodes CASSPQGSDTGELFF.